These T cell receptor beta chains were read from a single sample in a study of cytomegalovirus exposure and HLA in healthy donors. Clones were read by immunoSEQ multiplex PCR, and TCRdb kept only the in-frame ones, dropping some. In the table there are about 110,000 clones, 65% to 80% of which are singletons. Sequencing was performed on PBMCs. The receptors originated from a female donor in good health and CMV-seropositive. CDR3s include the opening cysteine and the closing phenylalanine or tryptophan. The D gene is left open where the match is weak. Clone size is stated in some rows and not others, as once, few, many or a class when expanded.

TRBV19	TRBJ2-3	TRBD2	.	TGTGCCAGTAGCCTAGCGGGAGGGATCACAGATACGCAGTATTTT	CASSLAGGITDTQYF
TRBV25-1	TRBJ2-1	TRBD2	.	TGTGCCAGCAGAGACTCCGGGGGGGCCGCGAATGAGCAGTTCTTC	CASRDSGGAANEQFF
TRBV29-1	TRBJ2-5	TRBD2	.	TGCAGCATACGGACTAGCGGGGCGGTCGAGACCCAGTACTTC	CSIRTSGAVETQYF
TRBV5-4	TRBJ2-1	.	.	TGTGCCAGCAGCCATGACAGGCGTAACAATGAGCAGTTCTTC	CASSHDRRNNEQFF
TRBV6-1	TRBJ1-1	.	.	TGTGCCAGCCGGGGGGGGTTGAACACTGAAGCTTTCTTT	CASRGGLNTEAFF
TRBV5-1	TRBJ1-2	TRBD1	.	TGCGCCAGCAGCTCGACAGGGCGGGCGGAAGGCTACACCTTC	CASSSTGRAEGYTF
TRBV7-2	TRBJ1-5	.	.	TGTGCCAGCAGCTTCTATCGGGGAGGCAATCAGCCCCAGCATTTT	CASSFYRGGNQPQHF
TRBV4-1	TRBJ1-3	TRBD1	.	TGCGCCAGCAGCCTGAGGGGGCAGGACAACTCTGGAAACACCATATATTTT	CASSLRGQDNSGNTIYF
TRBV4-2	TRBJ1-6	.	.	TGTGCCAGCAGCCAAGATAGGGCGGGGAAGTGGGGTAATTCACCCCTCCACTTT	CASSQDRAGKWGNSPLHF
TRBV9	TRBJ1-2	.	.	TGTGCCAGCAGCAAAGAACAACCGAACTATGGCTACACCTTC	CASSKEQPNYGYTF
TRBV10-3	TRBJ1-1	.	.	TGTGCCACCCGGGGGGGGGAGGCTTTCTTT	CATRGGEAFF
TRBV15	TRBJ1-1	.	.	TGTGCCACCAGCAGAGGACAGTGGAACACTGAAGCTTTCTTT	CATSRGQWNTEAFF
TRBV6-5	TRBJ2-5	.	once	TGTGCCAGCAGTTACTCGCCGGGAAACAGAGGGGAGACCCAGTACTTC	CASSYSPGNRGETQYF
TRBV27	TRBJ2-7	TRBD1	.	TGTGCCAGCAGTCAAACAGGGGGCACGTACGAGCAGTACTTC	CASSQTGGTYEQYF
TRBV30	TRBJ2-3	TRBD1	.	TGTGCCTGGGGGTTCCGGGACAGGGCCCCAGATACGCAGTATTTT	CAWGFRDRAPDTQYF
TRBV19	TRBJ1-2	TRBD1	.	TGTGCCAGTAGTCCCCTAAACGGACAGGTCTATGGCTACACCTTC	CASSPLNGQVYGYTF
TRBV28	TRBJ2-7	TRBD1	.	TGTGCCAGCAGTTTATCCGGGACAGGGGCCTACGAGCAGTACTTC	CASSLSGTGAYEQYF
TRBV7-2	TRBJ2-7	TRBD1	.	TGTGCCAGCAGCTTAGACGAAGGGACAGCCTACGAGCAGTACTTC	CASSLDEGTAYEQYF
TRBV5-5	TRBJ1-2	.	.	TGTGCCAGCAGCCCCGGGGTAGGGTCTTCCTATGGCTACACCTTC	CASSPGVGSSYGYTF
TRBV9	TRBJ1-4	TRBD1	.	TGTGCCGGCAGCGTAGACCTCCGACAGGGGGTACGAGAAAAACTGTTTTTT	CAGSVDLRQGVREKLFF
TRBV12-5	TRBJ1-5	TRBD1	once	TGTGCTAGTGCCCCCGGGACAGGGGTAATTCAGCCCCAGCATTTT	CASAPGTGVIQPQHF
TRBV5-1	TRBJ2-7	.	once	TGCGCCAGCACCCCGGGAGGGGGCTTGAACGAGCAGTACTTC	CASTPGGGLNEQYF